Listed below are T cell receptor beta chains from one sample, sequenced in a study of tumor-infiltrating lymphocytes in primary liver carcinoma. TCRdb recomputed calls from the multiplex PCR reads with MiXCR, one row per CDR3 protein. Found here are 190,000 or so distinct CDR3 sequences, 65% of them singletons; the top ten hold around 7.1%. The sample taken for sequencing was peripheral blood. These receptor sequences come from an older woman with primary liver carcinoma and hepatitis B virus infection. CDR3s include the opening cysteine and the closing phenylalanine or tryptophan. The D gene is left open where the match is weak. Clone size appears in some rows only: once, few, many, or a class for an expanded clone.

size | J | V | D | length | CDR3 | DNA
NA | TRBJ2-5 | TRBV20-1 | NA | 12 | CSARGRGETQYF | TGCAGTGCTCGTGGGAGAGGAGAGACCCAGTACTTC
NA | TRBJ2-1 | TRBV11-2 | TRBD2 | 13 | CASGLADNNEQFF | TGTGCCAGCGGCCTAGCGGACAACAATGAGCAGTTCTTC
many | TRBJ1-1 | TRBV11-3 | NA | 12 | CASRGRNTEAFF | TGTGCCAGCAGGGGGCGGAACACTGAAGCTTTCTTT
many | TRBJ1-5 | TRBV6-2/TRBV6-3 | NA | 14 | CASSFTNSNQPQHF | TGTGCCAGCAGTTTCACAAATAGCAATCAGCCCCAGCATTTT
NA | TRBJ1-5 | TRBV5-1 | TRBD1 | 16 | CASSTGTGVGNQPQHF | TGCGCCAGCAGCACTGGGACAGGGGTTGGCAATCAGCCCCAGCATTTT
many | TRBJ1-3 | TRBV29-1 | NA | 12 | CSVELRVDTIYF | TGCAGCGTTGAATTGCGGGTGGACACCATATATTTT
NA | TRBJ2-7 | TRBV7-8 | NA | 14 | CASNLGSGSYEQYF | TGTGCCAGCAACTTAGGGAGCGGGTCCTACGAGCAGTACTTC
NA | TRBJ2-7 | TRBV6-6 | NA | 16 | CASSYSSQRAYNEQYF | TGTGCCAGCAGTTACTCGAGTCAGAGAGCCTACAATGAGCAGTACTTC
NA | TRBJ2-7 | TRBV11-1 | TRBD2 | 18 | CASSLRGTTSGRHYEQYF | TGTGCCAGTAGCTTAAGGGGGACGACTAGCGGGAGACACTACGAGCAGTACTTC
NA | TRBJ2-3 | TRBV10-3 | NA | 12 | CAISEGKYTQYF | TGTGCCATCAGTGAAGGTAAATATACGCAGTATTTT
few | TRBJ1-3 | TRBV28 | NA | 15 | CASSLGSLSGNTIYF | TGTGCCAGCAGTTTGGGCAGTCTCTCTGGAAACACCATATATTTT
NA | TRBJ2-1 | TRBV18 | NA | 17 | CVSSSVQAAVPYNEQFF | TGTGTCAGCTCAAGTGTCCAAGCGGCCGTTCCTTACAATGAGCAGTTCTTC
once | TRBJ2-3 | TRBV7-9 | NA | 15 | CASTLTSSEADTQYF | TGTGCCAGCACCTTAACCAGCAGTGAAGCAGATACGCAGTATTTT
NA | TRBJ1-5 | TRBV5-3 | TRBD1 | 16 | CARSPDRAMGNQPQHF | TGTGCCAGAAGCCCGGACAGGGCGATGGGCAATCAGCCCCAGCATTTT
few | TRBJ1-1 | TRBV29-1 | NA | 15 | CSVSAGWGMNTEAFF | TGCAGCGTTTCCGCAGGGTGGGGCATGAACACTGAAGCTTTCTTT
NA | TRBJ2-7 | TRBV7-9 | NA | 13 | CASSASSSYEQYF | TGTGCCAGCAGTGCCAGTAGCTCCTACGAGCAGTACTTC
few | TRBJ2-7 | TRBV10-3 | TRBD2 | 15 | CAISNPGLSTYEQYF | TGTGCCATCAGTAATCCGGGACTATCAACCTACGAGCAGTACTTC
NA | TRBJ1-2 | TRBV7-8 | NA | 13 | CASSPTAAYDYTF | TGTGCCAGCAGTCCCACCGCCGCATATGACTACACCTTC
NA | TRBJ2-3 | TRBV12-3/TRBV12-4 | NA | 12 | CASTPSTDAQYF | TGTGCCAGTACCCCGTCCACAGATGCGCAGTATTTT
many | TRBJ2-2 | TRBV5-6 | NA | 15 | CASSFVPLNTGELFF | TGTGCCAGCAGCTTCGTACCCCTGAACACCGGGGAGCTGTTTTTT
NA | TRBJ1-1 | TRBV19 | NA | 17 | CASSISGTAALNTEAFF | TGTGCCAGTAGTATATCCGGGACGGCGGCACTGAACACTGAAGCTTTCTTT
NA | TRBJ2-5 | TRBV11-2 | NA | 14 | CANSLIRGEATQYF | TGTGCCAACAGCTTGATTAGGGGAGAGGCGACCCAGTACTTC
NA | TRBJ2-7 | TRBV11-2 | NA | 13 | CPSRHPGRLEQYF | TGTCCCAGCAGGCACCCGGGGAGGCTCGAGCAATACTTC
NA | TRBJ2-3 | TRBV11-2 | TRBD1 | 12 | CAGTTGADTQYF | TGTGCAGGTACTACAGGGGCCGATACGCAGTATTTT
medium-sized | TRBJ1-1 | TRBV11-2 | NA | 15 | CASSLVLAGDTEAFF | TGTGCCAGCAGCTTAGTCTTGGCAGGGGACACTGAAGCTTTCTTT
NA | TRBJ1-1 | TRBV7-3 | NA | 13 | CASSSGIDTEAFF | TGTGCCAGCAGCTCCGGGATAGACACTGAAGCTTTCTTT
NA | TRBJ2-3 | TRBV11-2 | TRBD2 | 16 | CASSFGLAGNTDTQYF | TGTGCCAGCAGCTTCGGACTAGCGGGGAACACAGATACGCAGTATTTT
NA | TRBJ2-7 | TRBV6-2/TRBV6-3 | TRBD1 | 15 | CASSSGTGGWYEQYF | TGTGCCAGTAGCTCGGGGACAGGGGGCTGGTACGAGCAGTACTTC
NA | TRBJ2-5 | TRBV25-1 | NA | 13 | CASSEFGSRGKYF | TGTGCCAGCAGTGAATTTGGAAGTCGGGGCAAGTACTTC
NA | TRBJ1-2 | TRBV2 | NA | 16 | CASSEWGDTSGSGYTF | TGTGCCAGCAGTGAATGGGGTGACACCTCAGGATCTGGCTACACCTTC
NA | TRBJ2-1 | TRBV4-2 | NA | 16 | CTSSPGDGGGYNEQFF | TGTACCAGCAGCCCCGGAGATGGCGGAGGCTACAATGAGCAGTTCTTC
NA | TRBJ2-6 | TRBV28 | TRBD1 | 17 | CASRSWTGESGANVLTF | TGTGCCAGCAGATCGTGGACAGGGGAATCTGGGGCCAACGTCCTGACTTTC
NA | TRBJ2-5 | TRBV5-1 | NA | 13 | CANSLEFWETQYF | TGCGCCAACAGCTTGGAATTCTGGGAGACCCAGTACTTC
NA | TRBJ2-5 | TRBV11-2 | NA | 17 | CASSPRGHLTGLETHYF | TGTGCCAGCAGCCCTAGGGGACATCTAACGGGCCTAGAGACCCACTACTTC
many | TRBJ1-2 | TRBV6-5 | TRBD1 | 12 | CASSRDRYGYTF | TGTGCCAGCAGTCGGGACAGATATGGCTACACCTTC
NA | TRBJ2-1 | TRBV5-1 | NA | 16 | CASSLGTTLLYNEQLF | TGCGCCAGCAGCTTGGGGACCACCCTGCTGTACAATGAGCAGCTCTTC
NA | TRBJ2-1 | TRBV6-4 | NA | 13 | CASSETNYNEQFF | TGTGCCAGCAGCGAGACCAACTACAATGAGCAGTTCTTC
NA | TRBJ1-5 | TRBV28 | NA | 15 | CDTQIPLYWSQPQHF | TGTGACACGCAAATCCCGCTGTATTGGAGTCAGCCCCAGCATTTT
NA | TRBJ1-5 | TRBV12-3/TRBV12-4 | NA | 16 | CACSLAVPSLNQPQHF | TGTGCCTGCAGTTTAGCGGTGCCGTCCTTAAATCAGCCCCAGCATTTT
NA | TRBJ1-2 | TRBV6-5 | NA | 14 | CASSFSGSSGGYTF | TGTGCCAGCAGTTTCTCAGGGAGCTCAGGAGGCTACACATTC
many | TRBJ2-7 | TRBV6-5 | TRBD1 | 15 | CASSLAGTGRDEQYF | TGTGCCAGCAGTTTGGCCGGGACAGGGAGGGACGAGCAGTACTTC
NA | TRBJ1-5 | TRBV30 | TRBD1 | 15 | CAWSYGTGSNQPQHF | TGTGCCTGGAGCTACGGGACAGGGAGCAATCAGCCCCAGCATTTT
NA | TRBJ2-7 | TRBV11-2 | NA | 15 | CASSLVTGSSHEHYF | TGTGCCAGCAGCTTAGTTACCGGGAGTTCCCACGAGCACTACTTC